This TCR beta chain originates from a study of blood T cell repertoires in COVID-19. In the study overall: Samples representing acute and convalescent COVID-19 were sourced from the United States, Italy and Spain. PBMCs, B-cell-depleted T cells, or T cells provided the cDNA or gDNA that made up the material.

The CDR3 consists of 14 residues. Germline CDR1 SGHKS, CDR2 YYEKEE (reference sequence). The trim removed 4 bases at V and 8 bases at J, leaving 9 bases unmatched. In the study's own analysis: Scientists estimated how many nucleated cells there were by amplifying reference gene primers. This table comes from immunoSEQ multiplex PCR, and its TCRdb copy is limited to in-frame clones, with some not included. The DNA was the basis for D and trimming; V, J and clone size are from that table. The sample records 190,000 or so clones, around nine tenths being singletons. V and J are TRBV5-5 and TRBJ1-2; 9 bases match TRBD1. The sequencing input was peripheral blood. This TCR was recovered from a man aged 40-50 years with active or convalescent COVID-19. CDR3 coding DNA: TGTGCCAGCAGCACGACCGGGACAGGGATCGGCTACACCTTC. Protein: CASSTTGTGIGYTF. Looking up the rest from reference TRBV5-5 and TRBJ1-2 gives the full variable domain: DAGVTQSPTHLIKTRGQQVTLRCSPISGHKSVSWYQQVLGQGPQFIFQYYEKEERGRGNFPDRFSARQFPNYSSELNVNALLLGDSALYLCASSTTGTGIGYTFGSGTRLTVV.